These T cell receptor beta chains were read from a single sample in a study of cytomegalovirus exposure and HLA in healthy donors. Produced via immunoSEQ multiplex PCR; TCRdb's table is partial and in-frame only. Of around 37,000 clones in the sample, over 70% are singletons; the top ten hold 2.5% to 3%. The specimen sequenced was PBMCs. The receptor set was obtained from a man in his fifties in good health and CMV-seronegative. Both conserved end residues are part of each CDR3. D genes are given only for firm matches. Clone size is stated in some rows and not others, as once, few, many or a class when expanded.

>TRBV27|TRBJ2-2|.|.
TGTGCCAGCAGTCCAGACTACGCGAACACCGGGGAGCTGTTTTTT
CASSPDYANTGELFF
>TRBV5-4|TRBJ2-7|.|TRBD1
TGTGCCAGCAGCTCCCGGCGACAGGGCGTCAACGAGCAGTACTTC
CASSSRRQGVNEQYF
>TRBV28|TRBJ1-5|.|.
TGTGCCAGCAGTTTAACAGGGATCAGCAATCAGCCCCAGCATTTT
CASSLTGISNQPQHF
>TRBV6-5|TRBJ2-7|.|.
TGTGCCAGCAGTTACTCTGGAGGAGGGAACATCTACGAGCAGTACTTC
CASSYSGGGNIYEQYF
>TRBV5-4|TRBJ2-1|.|.
TGTGCCAGCAGCTTGTCTGGCGGGACCTACAATGAGCAGTTCTTC
CASSLSGGTYNEQFF
>TRBV5-1|TRBJ2-3|.|.
TGCGCCAGCAGCACCGGGACAATTACAGATACGCAGTATTTT
CASSTGTITDTQYF
>TRBV7-2|TRBJ2-2|.|TRBD2
TGTGCCAGCAGCGGACTAGCGGGGGGGCCGGGCACCGGGGAGCTGTTTTTT
CASSGLAGGPGTGELFF
>TRBV28|TRBJ2-1|.|TRBD2
TGTGCCAGCAGAAGCGGGAGAGACAGCGGAGGGTTCTTC
CASRSGRDSGGFF
>TRBV6-5|TRBJ2-5|once|TRBD1
TGTGCCAGCAGCTACACGTTCGGGACAGGGGGAGAGACCCAGTACTTC
CASSYTFGTGGETQYF
>TRBV5-1|TRBJ2-7|.|TRBD1
TGCGCCAGCAGCTTGGTTCTTGGGACAGATGGTTACGAGCAGTACTTC
CASSLVLGTDGYEQYF
>TRBV9|TRBJ2-1|.|TRBD2
TGTGCCAGCTCCCTCAGACTAGCCGGAGACAATGAGCAGTTCTTC
CASSLRLAGDNEQFF
>TRBV2|TRBJ2-1|few|TRBD2
TGTGCCAGCACACAACCTAGCGGGGGGGGCAGCTCCTACAATGAGCAGTTCTTC
CASTQPSGGGSSYNEQFF
>TRBV4-3|TRBJ2-1|once|TRBD2
TGCGCCAGCAGCCAAGAGAGGGAGATAGCGGGAGTTTTATCCTACAATGAGCAGTTCTTC
CASSQEREIAGVLSYNEQFF
>TRBV27|TRBJ2-2|.|.
TGTGCCAGCAGTTTATCTTCAGGGCTCGGGGAGCTGTTTTTT
CASSLSSGLGELFF
>TRBV7-3|TRBJ1-5|.|.
TGTGCCAGCAGCTTAAGTAGGGGAAGGAGCAATCAGCCCCAGCATTTT
CASSLSRGRSNQPQHF
>TRBV6-5|TRBJ1-6|.|.
TGTGCCAGCAGTTACTCAACAGGCTCGTTTAAGTCACCCCTCCACTTT
CASSYSTGSFKSPLHF
>TRBV2|TRBJ1-3|once|TRBD1
TGTGCCAGCAGTGAGGCTACAGGGGCTGGAAACACCATATATTTT
CASSEATGAGNTIYF
>TRBV7-8|TRBJ2-3|.|.
TGTGCCAGCAGCTCGTTGGCACAGGGTTACACAGATACGCAGTATTTT
CASSSLAQGYTDTQYF
>TRBV5-8|TRBJ1-6|.|.
TGTGCCAGCAGCAAAGGGGGTCAGAATTCACCCCTCCACTTT
CASSKGGQNSPLHF
>TRBV7-2|TRBJ2-1|.|.
TGTGCCAGCAGCTTAGCAGGGACACTCTCCTACAATGAGCAGTTCTTC
CASSLAGTLSYNEQFF
>TRBV6-4|TRBJ2-3|.|TRBD2
TGTGCCAGCAGTGCTAGCGGGAGGTGGGCAGATACGCAGTATTTT
CASSASGRWADTQYF
>TRBV19|TRBJ1-3|.|TRBD1
TGTGCCAGTGGAAGGGGGCGCGGTGGAAACACCATATATTTT
CASGRGRGGNTIYF
>TRBV2|TRBJ2-1|once|.
TGTGCCAGCAGTGACCCGATTAGCGGCCTGAGGGGTGAGCAGTTCTTC
CASSDPISGLRGEQFF
>TRBV2|TRBJ2-1|.|.
TGTGCCAGCAGTACATTCGGGTACAATGAGCAGTTCTTC
CASSTFGYNEQFF
>TRBV27|TRBJ2-2|few|TRBD2
TGTGCCAGCAGCCCTAGCGGAGAGAACACCGGGGAGCTGTTTTTT
CASSPSGENTGELFF
>TRBV7-9|TRBJ2-7|.|TRBD1
TGTTCCAGCACCGACGGGACAGGGGGCTGGTACGAGCAGTACTTC
CSSTDGTGGWYEQYF
>TRBV7-2|TRBJ1-6|.|TRBD1
TGTGCCAGCAGCTTAGCAGGGACAGGGGTGGGTTCACCCCTCCACTTT
CASSLAGTGVGSPLHF
>TRBV11-3|TRBJ2-2|.|.
TGTGCCAGCAGCGAGCAGGGTTCCGGGGAGCTGTTTTTT
CASSEQGSGELFF
>TRBV4-1|TRBJ2-7|once|TRBD2
TGCGCCAGCAGCCAAGGACTAGCGGCGCCGAGGGAGCAGTACTTC
CASSQGLAAPREQYF
>TRBV14|TRBJ2-7|.|.
TGTGCCAGCAGCCAAGTTTTGGGGAGTCTCTCCTACGAGCAGTACTTC
CASSQVLGSLSYEQYF
>TRBV28|TRBJ2-7|.|TRBD2
TGTGCCAGCACTAGCGGGGGTCACTCCTACGAGCAGTACTTC
CASTSGGHSYEQYF
>TRBV27|TRBJ2-1|.|TRBD2
TGTGCCAGCAGTTCGGGAGGACACCTCTACAATGAGCAGTTCTTC
CASSSGGHLYNEQFF
>TRBV9|TRBJ1-1|few|TRBD1
TGTGCCAGCAGCAAAGGACAGGGAAACACTGAAGCTTTCTTT
CASSKGQGNTEAFF
>TRBV7-3|TRBJ2-7|.|TRBD2
TGTGCCAGCAGCTTAGGGCCTAGCGGAGCCTACGAGCAGTACTTC
CASSLGPSGAYEQYF
>TRBV29-1|TRBJ2-2|.|.
TGCAGCGCTGGAGACACCGGGGAGCTGTTTTTT
CSAGDTGELFF
>TRBV28|TRBJ2-7|.|.
TGTGCCAGCAGGGGCAGGGTCTACGAGCAGTACTTC
CASRGRVYEQYF
>TRBV7-9|TRBJ2-3|.|.
TGTGCCAGCAGCTTAGCGGGGCAAAGCACAGATACGCAGTATTTT
CASSLAGQSTDTQYF
>TRBV12-5|TRBJ2-1|.|TRBD2
TGTGCTAGTGGTTCACGGGTAGCGGGGGGACAGAATGAGCAGTTCTTC
CASGSRVAGGQNEQFF
>TRBV5-1|TRBJ2-7|.|.
TGCGCCAGCAGCTTGACAGGGGGCGATAGCGGGAGCTCCTACGAGCAGTACTTC
CASSLTGGDSGSSYEQYF
>TRBV12-2|TRBJ2-2|.|.
TGTGCAAGTCGCCGGAGCCCAGTCCCCAGCAGCACCGGGGAGCTGTTTTTT
CASRRSPVPSSTGELFF
>TRBV7-3|TRBJ2-3|.|.
TGTGCCAGCAGCCTAATAGCGGCTGGCACAGATACGCAGTATTTT
CASSLIAAGTDTQYF
>TRBV11-2|TRBJ2-2|few|TRBD2
TGTGCCAGCAGCTTAAGGTGGGGAGGGCCCCCCGGGGAGCTGTTTTTT
CASSLRWGGPPGELFF
>TRBV27|TRBJ2-7|.|.
TGTGCCAGCAGACAGAGAATACAGGGATCCTACGAGCAGTACTTC
CASRQRIQGSYEQYF
>TRBV2|TRBJ2-2|.|TRBD1
TGTGCCAGCCAAGGGGACAGGTTCACCGGGGAGCTGTTTTTT
CASQGDRFTGELFF
>TRBV5-6|TRBJ2-1|.|.
TGTGCCAGCAGCCTGCGAGCCCTCGATCAGTTCTTC
CASSLRALDQFF
>TRBV5-1|TRBJ2-1|.|TRBD1
TGCGCCAGCAGCTTGAACCCATTAGGGGGCTCTAACAATGAGCAGTTCTTC
CASSLNPLGGSNNEQFF
>TRBV5-4|TRBJ2-3|.|TRBD2
TGTGCCAGCAGCACCAGACTAGCGGGACCTAGCACAGATACGCAGTATTTT
CASSTRLAGPSTDTQYF
>TRBV27|TRBJ1-5|.|.
TGTGCCAGCAGTTTATCATCAGGGGTCATTCAGCCCCAGCATTTT
CASSLSSGVIQPQHF
>TRBV19|TRBJ1-2|.|TRBD1
TGTGCCAGTAATCTAGGGGGCGCTTCGTATCTGGGCTACACCTTC
CASNLGGASYLGYTF
>TRBV9|TRBJ1-1|.|TRBD1
TGTGCCAGCAGCCCAAGACAGGGGAACACTGAAGCTTTCTTT
CASSPRQGNTEAFF
>TRBV11-3|TRBJ2-1|.|TRBD1
TGTGCCAGCAGCGGGACAGGTGCCTACAATGAGCAGTTCTTC
CASSGTGAYNEQFF
>TRBV7-9|TRBJ2-1|few|.
TGTGCCAGCAGGGAGGGGGGGGTCCTCTCCTACAATGAGCAGTTCTTC
CASREGGVLSYNEQFF
>TRBV16|TRBJ1-5|.|TRBD1
TGTGCCAGCAGCCGCGGACAGGGTGGTCAGCCCCAGCATTTT
CASSRGQGGQPQHF
>TRBV4-2|TRBJ1-2|few|.
TGTGCCAGCAGCCCCCGAGGAGTGGAGGGCTATGGCTACACCTTC
CASSPRGVEGYGYTF
>TRBV7-2|TRBJ1-1|.|TRBD1
TGTGCCAGCTGGGACCGGGACAGGGTAACTGAAGCTTTCTTT
CASWDRDRVTEAFF
>TRBV30|TRBJ2-7|.|.
TGTGCCTGGAGTGTACGGCGGGGCCCAGATATACGGTACTTC
CAWSVRRGPDIRYF
>TRBV19|TRBJ1-4|.|.
TGTGCCAGTACCCCCACAGGGGAAAAACTGTTTTTT
CASTPTGEKLFF
>TRBV2|TRBJ1-2|few|TRBD1
TGTGCCAGCAACCAACAGGGGGAGGACTATGGCTACACCTTC
CASNQQGEDYGYTF
>TRBV28|TRBJ1-2|.|.
TGTGCCAGCAGTGACATCGTGGAAGCTAACTATGGCTACACCTTC
CASSDIVEANYGYTF
>TRBV4-3|TRBJ1-6|.|TRBD1
TGCGCCAGCAGCCAAGAATCAGGGGGCTTTTGGTCACCCCTCCACTTT
CASSQESGGFWSPLHF